Shown below are 15 T cell receptor beta chains from a single sample sequenced in a study of shared clonotypes between healthy human individuals. Clones were read by immunoSEQ multiplex PCR, and TCRdb kept only the in-frame ones, dropping some. In the table there are almost 750,000 clones, roughly 72% of which are singletons. The sample consisted of memory CD4+ T cells sorted from blood. Subset reported: CD45RA-negative fraction. The receptors stem from a woman between 25 and 40 years old in good health.

CDR3 DNA: TGTGCCAGCAGTTGGACAAAAGGCTCCTACAATGAGCAGTTCTTC. Amino acid sequence: CASSWTKGSYNEQFF. The chain links TRBV27 to TRBJ2-1, with D possibly TRBD1 on 5 matching bases. The CDR3 totals 15 residues. Trimming pared 4 bases from V and 0 bases from J, leaving 10 bases between. Germline V lookup: CDR1 MNHEY, CDR2 SMNVEV (reference sequence).

Concerning this clone itself: This same CDR3 is encoded by further DNA sequences in the sample. The chain has TRBV5-1 and TRBJ2-1, with TRBD2 matching over 8 bases. The germline V gene encodes CDR1 SGHRS and CDR2 YFSETQ. V gave up 2 bases and J gave up 1 base; unmatched junction bases: 2. There are 15 residues in the CDR3. The CDR3 nucleotides read TGCGCCAGCAGCTTCACTAGCGGTTCCTACAATGAGCAGTTCTTC. Translating it yields CASSFTSGSYNEQFF.

V and J are TRBV7-9 and TRBJ2-3; 9 nucleotides align to TRBD1. With 3 bases clipped from V and 6 bases from J, the junction kept 13 bases outside the gene matches. This CDR3 spans 17 amino acids. The germline V gene has CDR1 SEHNR and CDR2 FQNEAQ (reference sequence). The CDR3 region has the DNA TGTGCCAGCAGCTTCGCAGCCGGGACAGGGACTGCGGATACGCAGTATTTT. Protein sequence: CASSFAAGTGTADTQYF.

The rearrangement joins TRBV7-9 to TRBJ1-2; 8 bases fit TRBD1. Germline V gene lookup returns CDR1 SEHNR and CDR2 FQNEAQ (reference sequence). This CDR3 spans 16 amino acids. V was clipped by 3 bases and J by 4 bases; unmatched bases: 10. CDR3 in amino acids: CASSLTGTGQGYGYTF. Written as DNA, the CDR3 is TGTGCCAGCAGCTTGACCGGGACAGGCCAGGGCTATGGCTACACCTTC.

V is TRBV6-5 and J is TRBJ1-5; D is undetermined. V gave up 0 bases and J gave up 0 bases, with 6 bases separating them. Looked up from germline, CDR1 is MNHEY and CDR2 is SVGAGI. This CDR3 has 15 amino acids. The CDR3 nucleotides are TGTGCCAGCAGTTACTCGAGGGATAGCAATCAGCCCCAGCATTTT. Its translation: CASSYSRDSNQPQHF.

The chain carries TRBV5-1 and TRBJ2-5; D is possibly TRBD1 (5 bases). The length of the CDR3 is 14 residues. V was clipped by 4 bases and J by 4 bases, with 14 bases between them. Germline V gene sequence: CDR1 SGHRS, CDR2 YFSETQ. The CDR3 reads CASSMMAGSETQYF. DNA for the CDR3: TGCGCCAGCAGCATGATGGCAGGGTCAGAGACCCAGTACTTC. Together with reference TRBV5-1 and TRBJ2-5, the CDR3 gives the full variable domain: KAGVTQTPRYLIKTRGQQVTLSCSPISGHRSVSWYQQTPGQGLQFLFEYFSETQRNKGNFPGRFSGRQFSNSRSEMNVSTLELGDSALYLCASSMMAGSETQYFGPGTRLLVL.

As concerns this clone: Sequence at one end of the junction differs from germline and may be a read error. The chain employs TRBV25-1 and TRBJ1-5; D not certain. The CDR3 contains 14 residues. Germline V gives CDR1 MGHDK, CDR2 SYGVNS. CDR3 DNA sequence: TGTGTCAGCAGTGAACAATACCTCAATCAGCCCCAGCATTTT. Amino acids: CVSSEQYLNQPQHF.

This chain uses TRBV27 with TRBJ2-7; D not resolved. CDR3 length: 16 amino acids. V shed 4 bases and J shed 0 bases, with 16 bases lying between them. CDR1 is MNHEY, CDR2 SMNVEV, per germline (reference sequence). The CDR3 bases are TGTGCCAGCAGTTCGATCCTGAGGCGTGCCTCCTACGAGCAGTACTTC. This sequence encodes CASSSILRRASYEQYF.

The V gene is TRBV5-4, the J gene TRBJ2-1; unclear D gene. CDR1 is SGHNT and CDR2 is YYREEE in the germline V gene (reference sequence). Trimming removed 0 bases from V and 0 bases from J, with 10 bases in between. The CDR3 has 16 amino acids. The CDR3 sequence is CASSLELSSSYNEQFF. The CDR3, as DNA: TGTGCCAGCAGCTTGGAACTCTCGAGCTCCTACAATGAGCAGTTCTTC.

For this clone: The junction does not match germline at one end; this may be a read error. The CDR3 DNA reads as TGTGCCAGCAGCTCGGTTAGTGGAGGGAATCAGCCCCAGCATTTT. Translating it yields CASSSVSGGNQPQHF. The J gene is TRBJ1-5, the V gene TRBV5-3; D is unresolved. TRBV5-3 is recorded as an ORF, its role being uncertain. This CDR3 spans 15 amino acids.

This clone has a handful of counts. The CDR3 sequence is CASRFWAYNSPLHF. The CDR3 bases are TGTGCCAGTAGATTTTGGGCCTATAATTCACCCCTCCACTTT. V usage is TRBV5-6 and J usage is TRBJ1-6; D call uncertain. This CDR3 has 14 amino acids. Deletions cut 8 bases from V and 2 bases from J, with 11 bases between. CDR1 and CDR2 (germline): SGHDT, YYEEEE. The full variable domain, completed using reference TRBV5-6 and TRBJ1-6, is DAGVTQSPTHLIKTRGQQVTLRCSPKSGHDTVSWYQQALGQGPQFIFQYYEEEERQRGNFPDRFSGHQFPNYSSELNVNALLLGDSALYLCASRFWAYNSPLHFGNGTRLTVT.

The chain couples TRBV5-1 to TRBJ2-1, with TRBD2 identical over 10 bases. The V gene's germline CDR1 is SGHRS and CDR2 YFSETQ. After removal of 5 bases from V and 5 bases from J, the junction contained 10 bases not matched to a gene. There are 16 residues in the CDR3. For the CDR3, the DNA is TGCGCCAGCAGGCCCGCTAGCGGGAGTATCCACAATGAGCAGTTCTTC. It encodes CASRPASGSIHNEQFF.

Turning to this clone: This sample includes further DNA sequences coding for the same CDR3. The chain is built from TRBV28 and TRBJ1-1, with D perhaps matching TRBD1 (5 bases). V dropped 6 bases and J dropped 4 bases, with 9 bases sitting between them. The CDR3 extends over 12 amino acids. The germline V gene encodes CDR1 MDHEN and CDR2 SYDVKM. Here the CDR3 DNA reads TGTGCCAGCAGCAAAGGGGTCACTGAAGCTTTCTTT. This codes for CASSKGVTEAFF.

The genes are TRBV5-1 and TRBJ2-2; TRBD1 might be the D (5 bases). CDR1 and CDR2 (germline): SGHRS, YFSETQ. CDR3 length: 14 residues. Trimming pared 0 bases from V and 4 bases from J, leaving 7 bases between. The DNA of the CDR3 is TGCGCCAGCAGCTTGGCCAGGGCCACCGGGGAGCTGTTTTTT. The encoded protein is CASSLARATGELFF. The whole variable domain, filled in from reference TRBV5-1 and TRBJ2-2, reads KAGVTQTPRYLIKTRGQQVTLSCSPISGHRSVSWYQQTPGQGLQFLFEYFSETQRNKGNFPGRFSGRQFSNSRSEMNVSTLELGDSALYLCASSLARATGELFFGEGSRLTVL.

V is TRBV5-5 and J is TRBJ2-7; D remains unclear. The CDR3 is made up of 13 amino acids. Per the germline V gene, CDR1 is SGHKS and CDR2 is YYEKEE (reference sequence). Trimming removed 3 bases from V and 5 bases from J, with 12 bases in between. Written as DNA, the CDR3 is TGTGCCAGCAGCTGGTACGGTTCCGACGAGCAGTACTTC. It translates to CASSWYGSDEQYF.